This T cell receptor beta chain was sequenced during a study of response to subunit inactivated influenza vaccine (dated by TCRdb to the late 2010s). Broadly, across the study: Deep quantitative T cell receptor repertoire profiling was used in the study to track responses to a trivalent subunit inactivated influenza vaccine. The full study reports these points: It was suggested by the authors that each seasonal influenza vaccination may recruit only a limited number of new T cells.

From the cysteine through the phenylalanine, the CDR3 covers 15 amino acids. Of the read, only the CDR3 DNA is kept; its 45 bases are in frame from base 1. Libraries came from RT-PCR. The run used an Illumina HiSeq 2500. TCRdb reprocessing: public reads trimmed at Q25 with fastp, clones called with MiXCR, in-frame beta chains kept. Each record represents a unique CDR3 protein, reported with the most common genes and DNA among its rows. This sample gives 600,000 to 850,000 distinct CDR3 sequences in total; 14% of them show up just once. 7.6% of the sample is held by the ten biggest clonotypes. Points on this clonotype: What antigen it recognizes has not been identified. The record has no base qualities; no much larger clone is one base away.

Material: PBMCs from blood, obtained less than 15 days before vaccination. This TCR was sampled from a man aged 45-60 years who received an inactivated influenza vaccine. Donor details come from another sample of the same person, matched by shared clones. The chain joins TRBV21-1 to TRBJ1-5. TRBV21-1 is noted as a pseudogene. The nucleotide sequence is TGTGCCAGCAGCAAAGGGCAGGCCAGGAATCAGCCCCAGCATTTT. Its translation reads: CASSKGQARNQPQHF.